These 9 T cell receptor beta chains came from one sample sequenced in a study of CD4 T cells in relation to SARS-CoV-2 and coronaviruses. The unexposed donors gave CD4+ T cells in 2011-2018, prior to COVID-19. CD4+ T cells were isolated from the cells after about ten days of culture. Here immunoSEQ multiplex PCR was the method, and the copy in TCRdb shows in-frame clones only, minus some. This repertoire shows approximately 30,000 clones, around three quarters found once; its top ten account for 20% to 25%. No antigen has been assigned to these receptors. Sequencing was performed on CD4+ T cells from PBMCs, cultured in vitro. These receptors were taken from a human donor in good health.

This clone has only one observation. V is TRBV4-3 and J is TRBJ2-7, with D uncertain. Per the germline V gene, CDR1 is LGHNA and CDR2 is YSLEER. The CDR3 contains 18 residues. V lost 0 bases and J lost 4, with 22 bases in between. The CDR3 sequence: CASSQDLTDRRQSYEQYF. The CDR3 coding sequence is TGCGCCAGCAGCCAAGATCTAACCGACCGCCGCCAGTCATACGAGCAGTACTTC.

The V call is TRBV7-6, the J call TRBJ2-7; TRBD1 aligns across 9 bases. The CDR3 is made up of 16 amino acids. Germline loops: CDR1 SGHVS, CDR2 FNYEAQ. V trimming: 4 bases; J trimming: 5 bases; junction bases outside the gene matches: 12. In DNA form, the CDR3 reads TGTGCCAGCAGCTCCCTCGGGGGGACAGGGTTCCACGAGCAGTACTTC. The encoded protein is CASSSLGGTGFHEQYF.

Written as DNA, the CDR3 is TGTGCCAGCAGCGTGATGGGGGGCTCCTACAATGAGCAGTTCTTC. This translates into CASSVMGGSYNEQFF. V is TRBV7-3 and J is TRBJ2-1; weak D call: TRBD2 (6 bases). V dropped 5 bases and J dropped 0 bases, with 11 bases sitting between them. This CDR3 region has 15 residues. Germline V lookup: CDR1 SGHTA, CDR2 FQGTGA.

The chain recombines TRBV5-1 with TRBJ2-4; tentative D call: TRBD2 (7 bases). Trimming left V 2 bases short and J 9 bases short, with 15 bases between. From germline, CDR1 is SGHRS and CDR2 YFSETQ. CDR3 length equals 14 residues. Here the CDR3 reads CASSFAGAEGIQYF. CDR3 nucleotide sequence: TGCGCCAGCAGCTTTGCGGGGGCTGAAGGCATTCAGTACTTC.

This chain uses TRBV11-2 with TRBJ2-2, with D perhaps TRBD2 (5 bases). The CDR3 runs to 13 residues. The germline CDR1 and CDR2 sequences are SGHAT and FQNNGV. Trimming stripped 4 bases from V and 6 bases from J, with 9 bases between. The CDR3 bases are TGTGCCAGCAGCTCGGAGGAGGCCGGGGAGCTGTTTTTT. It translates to CASSSEEAGELFF.

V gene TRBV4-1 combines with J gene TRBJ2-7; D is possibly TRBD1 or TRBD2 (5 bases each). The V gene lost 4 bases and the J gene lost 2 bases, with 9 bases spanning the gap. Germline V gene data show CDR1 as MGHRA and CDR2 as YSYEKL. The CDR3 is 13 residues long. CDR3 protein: CASSRDQTYEQYF. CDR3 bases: TGCGCCAGCAGCCGGGACCAGACCTACGAGCAGTACTTC.

The CDR3, as DNA: TGTGCCAGCACCCCGGGGGGGGGAAATGAAAAACTGTTTTTT. Its protein product is CASTPGGGNEKLFF. This chain connects TRBV18 to TRBJ1-4; possibly TRBD1 for D (5 bases). CDR1 is KGHSH and CDR2 is LQKENI in the germline V gene. Between the trimmed V and J ends, which lost 8 bases and 5 bases, there was a span of 15 bases. The CDR3 consists of 14 residues.

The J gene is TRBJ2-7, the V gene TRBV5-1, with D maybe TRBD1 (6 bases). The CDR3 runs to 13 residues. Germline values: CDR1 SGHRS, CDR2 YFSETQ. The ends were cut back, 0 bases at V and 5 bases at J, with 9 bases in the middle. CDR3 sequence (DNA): TGCGCCAGCAGCTTGGGGGGGCCCAACGAGCAGTACTTC. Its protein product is CASSLGGPNEQYF.

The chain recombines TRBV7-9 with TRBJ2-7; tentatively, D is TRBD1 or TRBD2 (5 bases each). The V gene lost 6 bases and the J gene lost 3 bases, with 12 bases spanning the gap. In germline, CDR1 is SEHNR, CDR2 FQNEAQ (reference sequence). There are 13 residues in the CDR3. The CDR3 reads CASRGAGSYEQYF. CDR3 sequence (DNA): TGTGCCAGCAGAGGGGCAGGGAGCTACGAGCAGTACTTC.